This T cell receptor beta chain was recorded in a study of blood T cell repertoires in COVID-19. This clone was observed a handful of times. This CDR3 has 12 residues. The germline CDR1 and CDR2 sequences are SQVTM and ANQGSEA. Trimming removed 7 bases from V and 1 base from J, with 10 bases in between. Authors' data handling: Nucleated cell number was recorded as an estimate derived from reference gene primer amplification. Clones were sequenced by immunoSEQ multiplex PCR, and TCRdb holds only the in-frame ones, with some missing. V and J calls and clone size are given by that table; D and trimming were obtained from the DNA. The data show about 150,000 clones, with 84% seen just once and 5.5% to 8% held by the top ten.

This receptor was taken from a woman between 50 and 59 years old in a cohort sampled during active or convalescent COVID-19. The gene calls are TRBV29-1 and TRBJ1-1; no definite D call. Sequenced sample: peripheral blood. CDR3 region: CSALNWNTEAFF. The DNA of the CDR3 is TGCAGCGCACTAAACTGGAACACTGAAGCTTTCTTT.